This entry lists 15 T cell receptor beta chains sequenced from one sample in a study of blood T cell repertoires in COVID-19 (dated by TCRdb to the early 2020s). Library preparation employed the immunoSEQ multiplex PCR assay. TCRdb provides this immuneACCESS table in a form limited to in-frame rearrangements. Some clones are lacking; in checked studies, under half of them reflect an unresolved V gene, and why the rest are absent is not known. Within this sample are roughly 18,000 clones, with approximately 89% of them counted one time only. In total, the top ten clones hold about 12% of the sample. The material sequenced was peripheral blood. The receptors stem from a man between 60 and 75 years old with active COVID-19.

This clone showed up just once. V gene TRBV10-3 combines with J gene TRBJ2-7; perhaps TRBD1 as D (6 bases). CDR1 is ENHRY, CDR2 SYGVKD, per germline. The CDR3 covers 13 residues. The V and J ends lost 3 bases and 4 bases respectively, with 10 bases between them. CDR3 sequence reads: CAISDQGLYEQYF. In DNA form, the CDR3 reads TGTGCCATCAGTGATCAGGGGTTATACGAGCAGTACTTC.

The V and J genes are TRBV14 and TRBJ2-7, with 10 bases identical to TRBD2. The germline V gene encodes CDR1 SGHDN and CDR2 FVKESK. This CDR3 has 16 amino acids. V gave up 1 base and J gave up 5 bases; unmatched junction bases: 8. DNA for the CDR3: TGTGCCAGCAGCCAAGTAAGACCTAGCGGGGGAAACGAGCAGTACTTC. It yields the protein CASSQVRPSGGNEQYF. The full variable domain, in which reference TRBV14 and TRBJ2-7 provide the parts outside the CDR3, is EAGVTQFPSHSVIEKGQTVTLRCDPISGHDNLYWYRRVMGKEIKFLLHFVKESKQDESGMPNNRFLAERTGGTYSTLKVQPAELEDSGVYFCASSQVRPSGGNEQYFGPGTRLTVT.

The chain employs TRBV11-2 and TRBJ1-4, with no clear D. Germline assignment: CDR1 SGHAT and CDR2 FQNNGV. V lost 1 base, J lost 0 bases, and 3 bases lay in between. The CDR3 consists of 14 residues. The CDR3 nucleotides read TGTGCCAGCAGCTTAGCTCCAACTAATGAAAAACTGTTTTTT. Amino acid sequence: CASSLAPTNEKLFF.

V usage is TRBV4-2 and J usage is TRBJ2-3; 8 bases agree with TRBD2. V lost 3 bases to trimming and J lost 3 bases; unmatched junction nucleotides: 11. The CDR3 is 17 amino acids. CDR1 LGHNA and CDR2 YNFKEQ come from the germline V gene. The CDR3: CASSQIDGGALTDTQYF. The CDR3 region has the DNA TGTGCCAGCAGCCAGATCGACGGGGGGGCCCTAACAGATACGCAGTATTTT.

The chain uses TRBV24-1 and TRBJ2-1, with a tentative D call TRBD1 (5 bases). The CDR3 runs 12 residues. Looked up from germline, CDR1 is KGHDR and CDR2 is SFDVKD. V lost 5 bases and J 14 bases, leaving 15 bases between the germline ends. The DNA of the CDR3 is TGTGCCACCAGTGCCAAATTGGGGCTGAAGTTCTTC. This encodes CATSAKLGLKFF.

This clone turned up a few times. This chain uses TRBV2 with TRBJ1-2; perhaps TRBD1 as D (6 bases). The V gene's germline CDR1 is SNHLY and CDR2 FYNNEI. The CDR3 totals 14 residues. Deletions cut 5 bases from V and 4 bases from J, with 14 bases between. The CDR3 sequence is CASSQGQLPYGYTF. The CDR3 bases are TGTGCCAGCAGTCAGGGACAACTACCCTATGGCTACACCTTC.

This chain connects TRBV27 to TRBJ1-2; tentatively, D is TRBD1 (5 bases). V was trimmed by 2 bases and J by 0 bases, leaving 10 bases between them. Germline V gene lookup returns CDR1 MNHEY and CDR2 SMNVEV (reference sequence). This CDR3 contains 15 residues. The CDR3 region is CASSLDPGTNYGYTF. The DNA of the CDR3 is TGTGCCAGCAGTTTAGATCCAGGGACTAACTATGGCTACACCTTC.

The chain uses TRBV7-3 and TRBJ1-3; D may be TRBD1 (5 bases). V shed 5 bases and J shed 4 bases, with 12 bases lying between them. This CDR3 contains 14 residues. The V gene's germline CDR1 is SGHTA and CDR2 FQGTGA. CDR3 residues: CASSPTGGGNTIYF. The CDR3 DNA reads as TGTGCCAGCAGCCCGACCGGGGGGGGAAACACCATATATTTT.

The chain links TRBV7-3 to TRBJ2-1, with unresolved D. Per germline, CDR1 SGHTA and CDR2 FQGTGA. This CDR3 is built from 13 residues. Trimming removed 5 bases from V and 7 bases from J, with 12 bases in between. The CDR3 sequence: CASSPATGNEQFF. The CDR3 DNA reads TGTGCCAGCAGCCCGGCGACGGGTAATGAGCAGTTCTTC.

The J gene is TRBJ2-1, the V gene TRBV7-9; D is possibly TRBD2 (7 bases). The CDR3 spans 13 residues. Germline V gene lookup returns CDR1 SEHNR and CDR2 FQNEAQ (reference sequence). Between the trimmed V and J ends, which lost 8 bases and 6 bases, there was a span of 14 bases. The CDR3 loop is CASAGVGANEQFF. CDR3 nucleotides: TGTGCCAGCGCGGGAGTGGGGGCCAATGAGCAGTTCTTC.

J is TRBJ2-2 and V is TRBV6-5, with TRBD1 matching 8 bases. The junction had 4 bases not matched to a gene; V was cut back by 6 bases and J by 1 base. Germline CDR1 and CDR2: MNHEY and SVGAGI. The CDR3 covers 15 residues. The CDR3 DNA reads TGTGCCAGCAGGGAGACAGGGGAGAACACCGGGGAGCTGTTTTTT. Amino acid sequence: CASRETGENTGELFF.

V is TRBV25-1 and J is TRBJ1-1; possible D gene TRBD1, 6 bases. V lost 2 bases and J 4 bases, leaving 11 bases between the germline ends. CDR1 and CDR2 from the germline V gene are MGHDK and SYGVNS. CDR3 length equals 14 residues. In DNA form, the CDR3 reads TGTGCCAGCAGTGAAAACAGGGTATCCACTGAAGCTTTCTTT. Amino acid sequence: CASSENRVSTEAFF.

This sequence joins TRBV25-1 and TRBJ1-1, with TRBD1 matching 10 bases. V shed 6 bases and J 5 bases; nucleotides not matched to a gene: 3. The CDR3 runs 13 residues. Germline loops: CDR1 MGHDK, CDR2 SYGVNS. CDR3 residues: CASSLDRGTEAFF. CDR3 sequence (DNA): TGTGCCAGCAGCCTGGACAGGGGGACTGAAGCTTTCTTT. Variable domain in full (rest from reference TRBV25-1 and TRBJ1-1): EADIYQTPRYLVIGTGKKITLECSQTMGHDKMYWYQQDPGMELHLIHYSYGVNSTEKGDLSSESTVSRIRTEHFPLTLESARPSHTSQYLCASSLDRGTEAFFGQGTRLTVV.

The chain links TRBV4-1 to TRBJ2-1; 10 bases match TRBD1. J lost 0 bases, V lost 5 bases, and 10 bases had no gene match. CDR1 is MGHRA and CDR2 is YSYEKL in the germline V gene. The CDR3 runs 18 residues. The DNA for the CDR3 is TGCGCCAGCAGCACGACCGACAGGGGGCAGAGCTCCTACAATGAGCAGTTCTTC. This codes for CASSTTDRGQSSYNEQFF.

The gene calls are TRBV7-2 and TRBJ1-1; no clear D. V lost 5 bases, J lost 0 bases, and 13 bases lay in between. This CDR3 has 15 amino acids. Germline V CDR1 and CDR2: SGHTA, FQGNSA. The CDR3 DNA is TGTGCCAGCAGCCCCCGTGAGTTAGTGAACACTGAAGCTTTCTTT. Protein product: CASSPRELVNTEAFF.